This T cell receptor (beta chain) came from a study of T cells in Graves' hyperthyroidism and ophthalmopathy. Study results and limitations: Ophthalmopathy, as predicted by the model, came a median about seven months after the prediction. Using 13 V-J features, a model discriminated ophthalmopathy from stable hyperthyroidism.

Exclusions: uncontrolled infection, other autoimmune disease, pregnancy, lactation. The CDR3 is 13 amino acids. Germline V gene sequence: CDR1 WSHSY, CDR2 SAAADI. TCR beta CDR3 regions were amplified from RNA. The TCR CDR3 first-round RT-PCR relied on the HTBI primer set. MiXCR, applied by TCRdb to the multiplex PCR reads, yields one record per CDR3 protein. The top ten hold less than 3.5% of the sample, which has around 600,000 distinct CDR3 sequences, approximately 15% seen once. This clonotype was seen repeatedly, ten times or more. Its target is unknown. One end of the junction fails to match germline, which may point to a read error.

The clonotype was recovered from a woman aged 40 to 49 with Graves' ophthalmopathy. Material for sequencing was blood. The chain recombines TRBV10-2 with TRBJ2-1, with 10 positions matching TRBD1. CDR3 DNA: TGCGCCAGCGAGGGACAGGGGTACACTGAGCAGTTCTTC. Translation gives CASEGQGYTEQFF.